This T cell receptor beta chain was identified in a study of shared clonotypes between healthy human individuals. Study background: Donors had three CD4 naive, three CD4 memory, two CD8 naive and one CD8 memory plate apiece.

Assay used: immunoSEQ multiplex PCR; TCRdb lists only in-frame clones, some missing. This sample yields over 400,000 clones, of which 90% to 97% are seen a single time; about 0.067% belongs to the top ten. Trimming left V 5 bases short and J 1 base short, with 9 bases between. This CDR3 region has 14 residues. Germline V CDR1 and CDR2: MNHNS, SASEGT. Details on this clone: Its specificity is unknown.

Study-wide results and caveats: A reduction in generation probabilities was seen for non-shared clonotypes relative to those shared by all four donors.

The chain recombines TRBV6-1 with TRBJ1-5, with D possibly matching TRBD1 (5 bases). The sequencing sample was made of naive CD4+ T cells sorted from blood. Subset described: CD45RA+ positively selected. The sequence derives from a woman aged 25 to 39 in good health. The CDR3 sequence is CASSREGSNQPQHF. In DNA, the CDR3 is TGTGCCAGCAGTCGGGAGGGGAGCAATCAGCCCCAGCATTTT.